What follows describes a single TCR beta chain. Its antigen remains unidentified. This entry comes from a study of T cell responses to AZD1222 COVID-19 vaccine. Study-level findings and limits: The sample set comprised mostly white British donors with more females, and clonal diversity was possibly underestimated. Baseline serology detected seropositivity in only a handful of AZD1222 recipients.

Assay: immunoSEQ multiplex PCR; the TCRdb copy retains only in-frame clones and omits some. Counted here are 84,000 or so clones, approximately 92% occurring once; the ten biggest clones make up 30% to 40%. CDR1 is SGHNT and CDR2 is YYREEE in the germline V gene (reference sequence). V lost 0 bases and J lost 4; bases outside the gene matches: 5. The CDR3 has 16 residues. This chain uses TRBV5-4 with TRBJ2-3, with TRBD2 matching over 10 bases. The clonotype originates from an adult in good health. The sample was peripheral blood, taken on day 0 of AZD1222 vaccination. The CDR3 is CASSLGLLAGADTQYF. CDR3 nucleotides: TGTGCCAGCAGCTTGGGCCTCCTAGCGGGAGCAGATACGCAGTATTTT.